This T cell receptor (beta chain) is drawn from a study of CD8 T cells in ankylosing spondylitis. The CDR3 contains 12 residues. V was trimmed by 4 bases and J by 7 bases, leaving 8 bases between them. A single record per CDR3 protein comes from TCRdb applying MiXCR to the 5' RACE reads. The data show about 150,000 distinct CDR3 sequences, more than 40% seen once. With regard to this clonotype: Its antigen is undetermined.

Study-level results: Ankylosing spondylitis blood appeared to carry a characteristic TCR beta motif of roughly eight highly homologous variants.

The chain has TRBV12-3 or TRBV12-4 and TRBJ2-1; D not resolved. Sequencing was carried out using synovial fluid, either unsorted or a sorted T cell fraction (not recorded which). The origin of this receptor is a male donor with ankylosing spondylitis. The CDR3 reads CASSSDRNEQFF. The DNA of the CDR3 is TGTGCCAGCAGTTCCGACCGGAATGAGCAGTTCTTC.